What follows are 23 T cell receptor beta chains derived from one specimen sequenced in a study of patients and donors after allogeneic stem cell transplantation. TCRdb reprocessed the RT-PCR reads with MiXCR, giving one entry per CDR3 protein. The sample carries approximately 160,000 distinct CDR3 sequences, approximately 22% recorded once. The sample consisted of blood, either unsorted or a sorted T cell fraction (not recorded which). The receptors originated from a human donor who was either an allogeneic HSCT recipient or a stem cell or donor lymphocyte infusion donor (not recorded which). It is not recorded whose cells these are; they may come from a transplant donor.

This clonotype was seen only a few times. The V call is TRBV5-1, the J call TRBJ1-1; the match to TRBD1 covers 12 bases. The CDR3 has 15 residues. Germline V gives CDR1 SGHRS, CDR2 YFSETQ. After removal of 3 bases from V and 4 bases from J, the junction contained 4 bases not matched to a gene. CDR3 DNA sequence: TGCGCCAGCAGCTGGGACAGGGGGCGAGGCACTGAAGCTTTCTTT. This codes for CASSWDRGRGTEAFF. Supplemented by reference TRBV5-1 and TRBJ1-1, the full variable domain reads KAGVTQTPRYLIKTRGQQVTLSCSPISGHRSVSWYQQTPGQGLQFLFEYFSETQRNKGNFPGRFSGRQFSNSRSEMNVSTLELGDSALYLCASSWDRGRGTEAFFGQGTRLTVV.

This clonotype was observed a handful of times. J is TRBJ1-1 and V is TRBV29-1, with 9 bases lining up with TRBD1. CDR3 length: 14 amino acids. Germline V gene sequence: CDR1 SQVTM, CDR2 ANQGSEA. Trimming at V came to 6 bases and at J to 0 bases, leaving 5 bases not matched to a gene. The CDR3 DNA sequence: TGCAGCGTCCGGACAGGGGTTATGAACACTGAAGCTTTCTTT. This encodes CSVRTGVMNTEAFF.

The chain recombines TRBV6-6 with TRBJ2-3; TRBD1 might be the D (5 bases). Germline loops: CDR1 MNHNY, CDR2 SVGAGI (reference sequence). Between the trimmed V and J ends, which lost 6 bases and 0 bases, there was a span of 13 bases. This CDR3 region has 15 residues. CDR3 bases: TGTGCCAGCAGGGACGTAAGGGGCAGCACAGATACGCAGTATTTT. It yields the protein CASRDVRGSTDTQYF.

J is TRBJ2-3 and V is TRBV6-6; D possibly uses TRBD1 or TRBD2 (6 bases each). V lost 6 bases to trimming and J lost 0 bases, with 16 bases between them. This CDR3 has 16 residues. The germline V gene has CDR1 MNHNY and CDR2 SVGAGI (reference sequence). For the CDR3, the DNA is TGTGCCAGCAGCCGGAGGGACATTCCTAGCACAGATACGCAGTATTTT. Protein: CASSRRDIPSTDTQYF.

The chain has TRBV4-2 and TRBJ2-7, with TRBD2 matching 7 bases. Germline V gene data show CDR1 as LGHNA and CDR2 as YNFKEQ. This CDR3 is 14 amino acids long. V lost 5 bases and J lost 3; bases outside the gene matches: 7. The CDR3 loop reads CASSERDSLYEQYF. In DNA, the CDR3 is TGTGCCAGCAGCGAGCGGGACTCGCTCTACGAGCAGTACTTC.

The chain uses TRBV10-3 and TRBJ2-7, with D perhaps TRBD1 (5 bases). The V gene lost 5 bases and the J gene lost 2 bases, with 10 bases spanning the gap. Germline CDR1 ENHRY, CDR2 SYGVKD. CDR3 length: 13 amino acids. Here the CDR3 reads CAISKETAYEQYF. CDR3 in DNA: TGTGCCATCAGTAAAGAGACAGCCTACGAGCAGTACTTC.

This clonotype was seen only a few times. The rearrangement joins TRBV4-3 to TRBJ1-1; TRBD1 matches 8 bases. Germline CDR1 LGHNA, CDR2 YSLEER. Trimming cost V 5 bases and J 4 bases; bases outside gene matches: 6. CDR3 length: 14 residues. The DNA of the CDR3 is TGCGCCAGCAGCAGTCAGGGGGCTGGCACTGAAGCTTTCTTT. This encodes CASSSQGAGTEAFF.

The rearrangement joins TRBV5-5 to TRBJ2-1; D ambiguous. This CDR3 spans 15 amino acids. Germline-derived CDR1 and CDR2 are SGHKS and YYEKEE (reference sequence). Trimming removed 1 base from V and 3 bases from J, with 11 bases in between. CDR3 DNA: TGTGCCAGCAGCTTGTTTTGGCGCTACTACAATGAGCAGTTCTTC. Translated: CASSLFWRYYNEQFF. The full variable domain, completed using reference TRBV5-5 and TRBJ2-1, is DAGVTQSPTHLIKTRGQQVTLRCSPISGHKSVSWYQQVLGQGPQFIFQYYEKEERGRGNFPDRFSARQFPNYSSELNVNALLLGDSALYLCASSLFWRYYNEQFFGPGTRLTVL.

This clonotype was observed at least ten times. CDR3 nucleotides: TGCAGTGCTAGAGATCTGGGACAGGTCTCTGGAAACACCATATATTTT. Translated, it gives CSARDLGQVSGNTIYF. This chain links TRBV20-1 with TRBJ1-3, with 8 bases aligning to TRBD1. The CDR3 extends over 16 amino acids. V was pared by 0 bases and J by 0 bases, with 4 bases of the junction left unmatched. CDR1 and CDR2 (germline): DFQATT, SNEGSKA (reference sequence).

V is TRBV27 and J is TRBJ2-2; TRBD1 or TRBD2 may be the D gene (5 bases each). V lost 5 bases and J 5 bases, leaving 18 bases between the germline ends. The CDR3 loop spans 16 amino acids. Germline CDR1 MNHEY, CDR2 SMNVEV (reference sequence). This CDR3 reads CASSSRGLSGTGELFF. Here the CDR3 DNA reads TGTGCCAGCAGTAGTCGGGGCCTGTCGGGGACCGGGGAGCTGTTTTTT.

CDR3 protein: CASSFWDRGSRIAKNIQYF. CDR3 DNA sequence: TGTGCCAGCAGCTTTTGGGACAGGGGGTCCCGTATAGCCAAAAACATTCAGTACTTC. V and J are TRBV5-6 and TRBJ2-4; 11 nucleotides line up with TRBD1. Germline CDR1 SGHDT, CDR2 YYEEEE. The CDR3 totals 19 residues. Trimming took 2 bases from V and 0 from J; bases not matched to a gene: 10.

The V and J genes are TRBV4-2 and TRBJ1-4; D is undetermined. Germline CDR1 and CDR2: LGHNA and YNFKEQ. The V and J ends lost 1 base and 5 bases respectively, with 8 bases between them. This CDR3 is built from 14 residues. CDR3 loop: CASSQAGPNEKLFF. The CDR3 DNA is TGTGCCAGCAGCCAAGCAGGACCCAATGAAAAACTGTTTTTT.

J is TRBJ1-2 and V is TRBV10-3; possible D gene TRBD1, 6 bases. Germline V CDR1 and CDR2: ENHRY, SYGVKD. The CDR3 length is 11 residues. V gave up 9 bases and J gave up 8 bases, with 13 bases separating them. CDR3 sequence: CAMGAGGGYTF. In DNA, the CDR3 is TGTGCCATGGGGGCCGGTGGGGGCTACACCTTC.

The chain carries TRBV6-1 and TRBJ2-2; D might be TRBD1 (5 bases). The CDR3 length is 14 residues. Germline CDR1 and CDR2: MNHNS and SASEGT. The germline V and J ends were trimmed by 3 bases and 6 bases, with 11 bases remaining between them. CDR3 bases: TGTGCCAGCAGTGACTCCAGGGTTGCCGGGGAGCTGTTTTTT. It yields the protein CASSDSRVAGELFF.

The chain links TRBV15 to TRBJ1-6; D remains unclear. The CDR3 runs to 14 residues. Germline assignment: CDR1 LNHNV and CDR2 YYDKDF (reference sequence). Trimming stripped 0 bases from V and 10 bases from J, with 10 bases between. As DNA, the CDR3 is TGTGCCACCAGCAGAGATGGAGACTACTCACCCCTCCACTTT. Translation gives CATSRDGDYSPLHF.

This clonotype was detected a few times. CDR3 bases: TGTGCCAGCGATAAAACAGGTGGCACCGGGGAGCTGTTTTTT. Protein: CASDKTGGTGELFF. The J gene is TRBJ2-2, the V gene TRBV12-3 or TRBV12-4, with D perhaps matching TRBD1 (5 bases). CDR3 length: 14 amino acids. Trimming took off 8 bases at V and 4 bases at J, with 14 bases between the two ends.

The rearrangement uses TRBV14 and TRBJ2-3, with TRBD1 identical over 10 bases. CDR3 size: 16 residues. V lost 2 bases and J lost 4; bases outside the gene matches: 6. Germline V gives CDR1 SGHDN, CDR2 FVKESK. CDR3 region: CASSQRLGQGADTQYF. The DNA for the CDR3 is TGTGCCAGCAGCCAAAGACTTGGACAGGGGGCAGATACGCAGTATTTT.

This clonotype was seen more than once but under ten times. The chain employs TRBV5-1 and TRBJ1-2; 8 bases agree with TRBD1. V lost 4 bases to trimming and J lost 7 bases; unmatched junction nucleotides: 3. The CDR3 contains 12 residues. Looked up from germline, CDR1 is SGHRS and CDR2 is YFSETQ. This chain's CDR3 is CASSDDRGGYTF. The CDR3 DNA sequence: TGCGCCAGCAGCGACGACAGGGGTGGCTACACCTTC.

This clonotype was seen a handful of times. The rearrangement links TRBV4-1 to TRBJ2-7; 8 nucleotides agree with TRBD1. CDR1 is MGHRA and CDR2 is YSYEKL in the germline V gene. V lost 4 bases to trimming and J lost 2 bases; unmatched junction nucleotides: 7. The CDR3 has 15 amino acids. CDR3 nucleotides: TGCGCCAGCAGCCCTGGACAGGGATCGGCCTACGAGCAGTACTTC. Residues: CASSPGQGSAYEQYF.

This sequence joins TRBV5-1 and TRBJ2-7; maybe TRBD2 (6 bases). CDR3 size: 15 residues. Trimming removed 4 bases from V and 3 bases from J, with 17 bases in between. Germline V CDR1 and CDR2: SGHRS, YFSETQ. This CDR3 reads CASSLDGSMFYEQYF. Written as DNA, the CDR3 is TGCGCCAGCAGCCTGGACGGGAGTATGTTCTACGAGCAGTACTTC.

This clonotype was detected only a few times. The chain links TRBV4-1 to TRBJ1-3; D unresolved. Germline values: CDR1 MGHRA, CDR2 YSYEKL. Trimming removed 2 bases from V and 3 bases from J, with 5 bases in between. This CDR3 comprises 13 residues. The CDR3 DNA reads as TGCGCCAGCAGCCAATTAGGTGGAAACACCATATATTTT. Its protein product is CASSQLGGNTIYF.

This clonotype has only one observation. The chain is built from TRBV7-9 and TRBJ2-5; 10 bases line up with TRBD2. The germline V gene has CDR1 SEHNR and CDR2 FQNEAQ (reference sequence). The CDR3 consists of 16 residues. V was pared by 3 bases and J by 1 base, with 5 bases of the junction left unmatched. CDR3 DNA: TGTGCCAGCAGCTTTCCGGGACTAGCGTTCCAAGAGACCCAGTACTTC. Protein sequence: CASSFPGLAFQETQYF.

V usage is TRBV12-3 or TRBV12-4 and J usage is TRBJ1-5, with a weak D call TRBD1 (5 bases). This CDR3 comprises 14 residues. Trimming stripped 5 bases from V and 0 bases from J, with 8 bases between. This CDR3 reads CASSKTDSNQPQHF. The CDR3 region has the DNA TGTGCCAGCAGTAAGACAGATAGCAATCAGCCCCAGCATTTT.